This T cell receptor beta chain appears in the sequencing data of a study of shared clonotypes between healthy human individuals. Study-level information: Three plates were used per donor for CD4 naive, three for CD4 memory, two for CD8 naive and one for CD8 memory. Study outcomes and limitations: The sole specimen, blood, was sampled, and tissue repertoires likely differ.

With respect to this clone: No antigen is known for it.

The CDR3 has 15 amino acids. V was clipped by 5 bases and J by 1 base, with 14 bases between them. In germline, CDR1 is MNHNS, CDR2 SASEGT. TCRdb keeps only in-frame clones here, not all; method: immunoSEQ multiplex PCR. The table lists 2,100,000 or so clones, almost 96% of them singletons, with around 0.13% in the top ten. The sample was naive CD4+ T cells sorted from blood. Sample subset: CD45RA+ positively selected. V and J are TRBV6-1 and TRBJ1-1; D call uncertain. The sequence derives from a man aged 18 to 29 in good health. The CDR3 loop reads CASSTQGRGNTEAFF. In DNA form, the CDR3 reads TGTGCCAGCAGTACTCAAGGACGGGGGAACACTGAAGCTTTCTTT.